The rows below give T cell receptor beta chains drawn from one sample of a study of blood T cell repertoires in COVID-19. Generated by immunoSEQ multiplex PCR, the TCRdb table keeps only in-frame clones and is missing some. The table includes approximately 360,000 clones, about 90% detected once. Sequencing was carried out using peripheral blood. All receptors come from a man aged 40-55 years with acute or convalescent COVID-19. CDR3s include the opening cysteine and the closing phenylalanine or tryptophan. Each record gives: CDR3 protein, V gene, J gene.

CASSPTEQPQHF,TRBV6-6,TRBJ1-5
CASSYNPEQETQYF,TRBV7-6,TRBJ2-5
CASSLRQGAYGYTF,TRBV7-2,TRBJ1-2
CASSSRLGSSYNSPLHF,TRBV7-2,TRBJ1-6
CASSLDGDTEAFF,TRBV11-3,TRBJ1-1
CASSPGHRNTEAFF,TRBV4-1,TRBJ1-1
CASSPSVPSGRSPLHF,TRBV18,TRBJ1-6
CASSPPSGNRGEQFF,TRBV18,TRBJ2-1
CASSPSTDTQYF,TRBV5-1,TRBJ2-3
CASSSSGSGPVSQYF,TRBV19,TRBJ2-5
CASTNAVDTTIYF,TRBV6-6,TRBJ1-3
CASSPTSYEQYF,TRBV12-3/TRBV12-4,TRBJ2-7
CASSPLQGLDKNIQYF,TRBV18,TRBJ2-4
CASSPPGLAGGNSINEQFF,TRBV18,TRBJ2-1
CASSQTTGSGNTIYF,TRBV3-1/TRBV3-2,TRBJ1-3
CASSLDRGGTEAFF,TRBV7-3,TRBJ1-1
CASSQGLGTQYF,TRBV3-1/TRBV3-2,TRBJ2-5
CASSTYTGELFF,TRBV7-9,TRBJ2-2
CASSQLAGGYNEQFF,TRBV28,TRBJ2-1
CASSQDWDRNYGYTF,TRBV7-2,TRBJ1-2
CATGTSGGSEQFF,TRBV10-3,TRBJ2-1
CASSDGTGGETQYF,TRBV21-1,TRBJ2-5
CASSPPLRMDRDYGYTF,TRBV28,TRBJ1-2
CASGPPYNSPLHF,TRBV28,TRBJ1-6
CASSFWTRSNSPLHF,TRBV5-4,TRBJ1-6
CASSPDYQGYTF,TRBV5-1,TRBJ1-2
CASSITGAMNTEAFF,TRBV19,TRBJ1-1
CASTSPGGAFF,TRBV28,TRBJ1-1
CASSISSDTGELFF,TRBV19,TRBJ2-2
CAIRAGSGGGDTGELFF,TRBV10-3,TRBJ2-2
CASSPPRVPGQSRTQNTEAFF,TRBV18,TRBJ1-1
CASSLSRVNTDTQYF,TRBV27,TRBJ2-3
CSASSEGLAKVDEQFF,TRBV20-1,TRBJ2-1
CASSPQGGLYNEQFF,TRBV7-2,TRBJ2-1
CARRLRGRAEKLFF,TRBV5-3,TRBJ1-4
CASSPNREGTEAFF,TRBV10-1,TRBJ1-1
CASRVRGRGSYEQYF,TRBV2,TRBJ2-7
CASRGNDRVEGYTF,TRBV6-5,TRBJ1-2
CASSTLRGGDNTNYGYTF,TRBV11-2,TRBJ1-2
CASSIRGLVKETQYF,TRBV3-1/TRBV3-2,TRBJ2-5
CASFTGQGVWNTEAFF,TRBV18,TRBJ1-1
CSTLAGVTETQYF,TRBV29-1,TRBJ2-5
CASSLFQQETQYF,TRBV11-2,TRBJ2-5
CASTPMGLHSSYNEQFF,TRBV6-2/TRBV6-3,TRBJ2-1
CSVGPLGLDGGTAQYF,TRBV29-1,TRBJ2-7
CASTPDRENTEAFF,TRBV6-5,TRBJ1-1
CASSQGLAGATDTQYF,TRBV4-2,TRBJ2-3
CASMVWREGYEQYF,TRBV6-5,TRBJ2-7
CASSRDGQGSPLHF,TRBV4-3,TRBJ1-6
CASSAQRGGGETQYF,TRBV11-2,TRBJ2-5
CASKTRDKTFNQPQHF,TRBV19,TRBJ1-5